The 16 T cell receptor beta chains in this list originate from one sample, sequenced in a study of cytomegalovirus exposure and HLA in healthy donors. Primers: 60 Vbeta forward and 13 Jbeta reverse. Profiled with immunoSEQ multiplex PCR; TCRdb holds only in-frame clones, not every one. The sample consists of around 200,000 clones, 65% to 90% of them appearing once. Sequencing used PBMCs. These receptors all come from a woman aged 25 to 39 in good health and CMV-seronegative.

V and J are TRBV6-1 and TRBJ2-5, with 10 nucleotides matching TRBD1. There are 15 residues in the CDR3. Germline trimming cut 1 base from V and 5 bases from J; bases unmatched to any gene: 4. Germline CDR1 MNHNS, CDR2 SASEGT. The CDR3 loop is CASSEGQGAWETQYF. As DNA, the CDR3 is TGTGCCAGCAGTGAAGGACAGGGGGCGTGGGAGACCCAGTACTTC.

V usage is TRBV19 and J usage is TRBJ2-3, with 7 bases fitting TRBD1. V shed 5 bases and J 2 bases; nucleotides not matched to a gene: 4. Germline V gene sequence: CDR1 LNHDA, CDR2 SQIVND (reference sequence). CDR3 length equals 14 residues. CDR3 amino acids: CASSHRGFTDTQYF. The CDR3 nucleotides are TGTGCCAGTAGTCACAGGGGTTTCACAGATACGCAGTATTTT.

In nucleotides, the CDR3 is TGCAGCGTTGTTCCTAGCGGGCCAAATGAGCAGTTCTTC. This translates into CSVVPSGPNEQFF. The chain employs TRBV29-1 and TRBJ2-1; 8 bases are shared with TRBD2. CDR1 and CDR2 (germline): SQVTM, ANQGSEA. The CDR3 has 13 amino acids. Losses at the gene ends were 4 bases for V and 7 bases for J; bases not matched to a gene: 6.

This clone was seen once. The chain carries TRBV6-5 and TRBJ2-3; weak D call: TRBD2 (6 bases). This CDR3 spans 13 amino acids. Germline loops: CDR1 MNHEY, CDR2 SVGAGI. V gave up 2 bases and J gave up 4 bases, with 7 bases separating them. In DNA, the CDR3 is TGTGCCAGCAGTTACACGGGAGCAGATACGCAGTATTTT. Its translation is CASSYTGADTQYF.

The chain couples TRBV7-9 to TRBJ2-7, with D uncertain. Germline V CDR1 and CDR2: SEHNR, FQNEAQ (reference sequence). The V end lost 2 bases, the J end lost 6 bases, and 8 bases lay between the germline ends. The CDR3 runs 12 residues. The CDR3 DNA reads as TGTGCCAGCAGCTTATCCGGTGCCGAGCAGTACTTC. Translation gives CASSLSGAEQYF.

The V gene is TRBV4-2, the J gene TRBJ2-3; D remains unclear. The CDR3 consists of 14 residues. Between the trimmed V and J ends, which lost 0 bases and 6 bases, there was a span of 10 bases. CDR1 is LGHNA, CDR2 YNFKEQ, per germline. This CDR3 is CASSQDRVSDTQYF. Here the CDR3 DNA reads TGTGCCAGCAGCCAAGATAGAGTGTCGGATACGCAGTATTTT.

The J gene is TRBJ1-4, the V gene TRBV29-1, with a tentative D call TRBD1 (5 bases). Deletions cut 3 bases from V and 3 bases from J, with 14 bases between. Germline V CDR1 and CDR2: SQVTM, ANQGSEA. The CDR3 runs to 15 residues. CDR3 sequence reads: CSVEVRGEPNEKLFF. For the CDR3, the DNA is TGCAGCGTTGAGGTTCGGGGGGAACCTAATGAAAAACTGTTTTTT. The complete variable domain, with remaining parts taken from reference TRBV29-1 and TRBJ1-4, reads SAVISQKPSRDICQRGTSLTIQCQVDSQVTMMFWYRQQPGQSLTLIATANQGSEATYESGFVIDKFPISRPNLTFSTLTVSNMSPEDSSIYLCSVEVRGEPNEKLFFGSGTQLSVL.

V and J are TRBV5-5 and TRBJ2-1, with TRBD1 as a possible D gene (5 bases). The germline V gene encodes CDR1 SGHKS and CDR2 YYEKEE (reference sequence). The V end lost 5 bases, the J end lost 0 bases, and 12 bases lay between the germline ends. This CDR3 has 15 amino acids. The DNA of the CDR3 is TGTGCCAGCAGTCAACAGGCGAGCTCCTACAATGAGCAGTTCTTC. Its protein is CASSQQASSYNEQFF.

This chain joins TRBV5-1 and TRBJ2-2; maybe TRBD2 (5 bases). The CDR3 length is 17 residues. CDR1 SGHRS and CDR2 YFSETQ come from the germline V gene. Trimming took 4 bases from V and 0 from J, leaving 16 bases between them. CDR3 DNA: TGCGCCAGCAGCGCTCCTAAACTAGGATCGAACACCGGGGAGCTGTTTTTT. It is translated as CASSAPKLGSNTGELFF.

This chain connects TRBV6-5 to TRBJ1-1; 9 bases match TRBD1. Germline trimming cut 5 bases from V and 0 bases from J; bases unmatched to any gene: 4. In germline, CDR1 is MNHEY, CDR2 SVGAGI. The CDR3 extends over 15 amino acids. CDR3 bases: TGTGCCAGCAGTCCTAGACAGGGGGTGAACACTGAAGCTTTCTTT. Its translation is CASSPRQGVNTEAFF.

The rearrangement links TRBV7-2 to TRBJ2-7; D is possibly TRBD1 (5 bases). The CDR3 runs 14 residues. V lost 4 bases to trimming and J lost 0 bases, with 10 bases between them. Germline V lookup: CDR1 SGHTA, CDR2 FQGNSA. For the CDR3, the DNA is TGTGCCAGCAGCTCCAGGGTCATCTCCTACGAGCAGTACTTC. Its translation is CASSSRVISYEQYF.

V is TRBV27 and J is TRBJ2-7; TRBD2 is a possible D gene (6 bases). The CDR3 contains 13 residues. The V and J ends lost 10 bases and 0 bases respectively, with 13 bases between them. The germline V gene encodes CDR1 MNHEY and CDR2 SMNVEV (reference sequence). CDR3 nucleotides: TGTGCCACCGCGGACTACAGCTCCTACGAGCAGTACTTC. Translation gives CATADYSSYEQYF.

The rearrangement uses TRBV27 and TRBJ1-6, with 8 nucleotides matching TRBD1. The ends lost 1 base at V and 7 bases at J; junction bases unmatched: 6. The V gene's germline CDR1 is MNHEY and CDR2 SMNVEV (reference sequence). The CDR3 loop spans 16 amino acids. CDR3 residues: CASSLWQGARNSPLHF. For the CDR3, the DNA is TGTGCCAGCAGTTTATGGCAGGGGGCTAGAAATTCACCCCTCCACTTT.

V is TRBV7-3 and J is TRBJ2-5, with 7 positions matching TRBD2. The CDR3 has 15 residues. Trimming took 2 bases from V and 0 from J; bases not matched to a gene: 3. Per germline, CDR1 SGHTA and CDR2 FQGTGA. The CDR3 reads CASSLGRVYQETQYF. CDR3 DNA sequence: TGTGCCAGCAGCTTAGGGAGGGTGTACCAAGAGACCCAGTACTTC.

The J gene is TRBJ2-2, the V gene TRBV7-9; D is uncertain. Per the germline V gene, CDR1 is SEHNR and CDR2 is FQNEAQ (reference sequence). The germline V and J ends were trimmed by 3 bases and 2 bases, with 10 bases remaining between them. The CDR3 runs 15 residues. CDR3 sequence (DNA): TGTGCCAGCAGCTTCTTGTACAGCAACACCGGGGAGCTGTTTTTT. The encoded protein is CASSFLYSNTGELFF.

This clone was seen a single time. The chain joins TRBV28 to TRBJ2-1, with D tentatively TRBD2 (6 bases). The germline V gene encodes CDR1 MDHEN and CDR2 SYDVKM. V lost 5 bases to trimming and J lost 9 bases, with 14 bases between them. The length of the CDR3 is 13 residues. The CDR3 region is CASSITSRGEQFF. As DNA, the CDR3 is TGTGCCAGCAGTATAACTAGCAGAGGTGAGCAGTTCTTC.